The 8 T cell receptor beta chains reported below all come from one sample, sequenced in a study of blood T cell repertoires in COVID-19. The table came from immunoSEQ multiplex PCR; TCRdb's copy has only in-frame clones and leaves some out. This table holds about 140,000 clones, about three quarters found once. The sequenced material came from peripheral blood. These receptors were obtained from a man aged 50 to 59 with acute or convalescent COVID-19.

In DNA, the CDR3 is TGTGCCAGCAGCGCCCTAGCGGGGATAGGAGAGACCCAGTACTTC. This codes for CASSALAGIGETQYF. The chain has TRBV9 and TRBJ2-5; 9 bases align to TRBD2. Germline CDR1 and CDR2: SGDLS and YYNGEE. V dropped 3 bases and J dropped 4; count of bases not matched to a gene: 7. CDR3 length: 15 residues.

The chain has TRBV5-1 and TRBJ1-2, with TRBD1 identical over 7 bases. The CDR3 has 17 amino acids. Germline trimming cut 3 bases from V and 3 bases from J; bases unmatched to any gene: 14. Germline loops: CDR1 SGHRS, CDR2 YFSETQ. In nucleotides, the CDR3 is TGCGCCAGCAGCTCTGGGGCAGGGGGAAGCTCTGACTATGGCTACACCTTC. This encodes CASSSGAGGSSDYGYTF.

The genes are TRBV3-1 (or the pseudogene TRBV3-2) and TRBJ1-6; 7 bases line up with TRBD1. Losses at the gene ends were 5 bases for V and 4 bases for J; bases not matched to a gene: 5. CDR1 LGHDT and CDR2 YNNKEL come from the germline V gene (reference sequence). The CDR3 extends over 15 amino acids. The CDR3 DNA reads as TGTGCCAGCAGCTTTGGACAGGCGTATAATTCACCCCTCCACTTT. Protein product: CASSFGQAYNSPLHF.

This chain connects TRBV19 to TRBJ1-2, with D possibly being TRBD1 (6 bases). CDR1 is LNHDA and CDR2 is SQIVND in the germline V gene (reference sequence). V was trimmed by 7 bases and J by 4 bases, leaving 19 bases between them. This CDR3 is 15 amino acids long. Here the CDR3 reads CASTLRDTSGYGYTF. CDR3 DNA: TGTGCCAGTACCCTTCGGGACACTTCAGGCTATGGCTACACCTTC.

Worth noting for this clone: Other DNA sequences in this sample translate to the same CDR3. The rearrangement links TRBV5-1 to TRBJ1-1; 8 positions agree with TRBD1. This CDR3 has 14 residues. V shed 4 bases and J 3 bases; nucleotides not matched to a gene: 5. Germline V gives CDR1 SGHRS, CDR2 YFSETQ. The CDR3 is CASSRDRGDTEAFF. In DNA form, the CDR3 reads TGCGCCAGCAGCCGAGACAGGGGCGACACTGAAGCTTTCTTT.

On this clone itself: This CDR3 is also generated by other DNA sequences in the sample. The gene calls are TRBV5-1 and TRBJ2-2, with unresolved D. The germline V and J ends were trimmed by 0 bases and 0 bases, with 6 bases remaining between them. Germline V gene sequence: CDR1 SGHRS, CDR2 YFSETQ. CDR3 length equals 15 residues. The CDR3 DNA sequence: TGCGCCAGCAGCTTGGTTTCGGCGAACACCGGGGAGCTGTTTTTT. As protein: CASSLVSANTGELFF. The variable domain in full, with the rest retrieved from reference TRBV5-1 and TRBJ2-2, is KAGVTQTPRYLIKTRGQQVTLSCSPISGHRSVSWYQQTPGQGLQFLFEYFSETQRNKGNFPGRFSGRQFSNSRSEMNVSTLELGDSALYLCASSLVSANTGELFFGEGSRLTVL.

The CDR3 region is CASSKGQGSESPLHF. The CDR3 DNA reads as TGTGCCAGCAGCAAAGGACAGGGGAGCGAATCACCCCTCCACTTT. The rearrangement joins TRBV9 to TRBJ1-6, with 9 bases aligning to TRBD1. Germline values: CDR1 SGDLS, CDR2 YYNGEE. The junction had 9 bases not matched to a gene; V was cut back by 4 bases and J by 10 bases. CDR3 length equals 15 residues. The whole variable domain, remainder taken from reference TRBV9 and TRBJ1-6, is DSGVTQTPKHLITATGQRVTLRCSPRSGDLSVYWYQQSLDQGLQFLIQYYNGEERAKGNILERFSAQQFPDLHSELNLSSLELGDSALYFCASSKGQGSESPLHFGNGTRLTVT.

The chain joins TRBV9 to TRBJ2-1, with 11 bases that match TRBD1. Germline lookup yields CDR1 SGDLS and CDR2 YYNGEE. The junction had 21 bases not matched to a gene; V was cut back by 6 bases and J by 4 bases. The CDR3 spans 20 residues. The CDR3 here is CASISDINPRDRGTYNEQFF. The DNA of the CDR3 is TGTGCCAGCATTTCAGACATTAATCCCCGGGACAGGGGGACATACAATGAGCAGTTCTTC.